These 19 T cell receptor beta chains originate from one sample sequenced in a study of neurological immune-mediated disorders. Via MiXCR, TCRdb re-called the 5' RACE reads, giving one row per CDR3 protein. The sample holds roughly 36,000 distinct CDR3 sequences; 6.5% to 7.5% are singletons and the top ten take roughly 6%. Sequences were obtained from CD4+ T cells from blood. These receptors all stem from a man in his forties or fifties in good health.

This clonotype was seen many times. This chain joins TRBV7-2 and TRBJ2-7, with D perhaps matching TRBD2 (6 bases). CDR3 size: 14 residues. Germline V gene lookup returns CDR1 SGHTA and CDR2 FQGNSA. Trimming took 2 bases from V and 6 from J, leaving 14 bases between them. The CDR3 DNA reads TGTGCCAGCAGCTTACAGGAGGGTTACGGCGAGCAGTACTTC. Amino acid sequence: CASSLQEGYGEQYF.

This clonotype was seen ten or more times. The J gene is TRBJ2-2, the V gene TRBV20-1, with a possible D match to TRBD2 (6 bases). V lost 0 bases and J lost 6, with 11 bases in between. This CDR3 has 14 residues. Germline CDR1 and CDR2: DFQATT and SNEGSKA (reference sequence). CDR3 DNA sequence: TGCAGTGCTAGAGATCGGGTAGCGGCCGGGGAGCTGTTTTTT. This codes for CSARDRVAAGELFF.

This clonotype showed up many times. CDR3 in amino acids: CAIKGTSGRAGNTQYF. The CDR3 DNA is TGTGCCATCAAAGGGACTAGCGGGAGGGCCGGGAATACGCAGTATTTT. The V and J genes are TRBV10-3 and TRBJ2-3; 16 bases line up with TRBD2. Germline V gives CDR1 ENHRY, CDR2 SYGVKD. J lost 7 bases, V lost 7 bases, and 8 bases had no gene match. This CDR3 is built from 16 residues.

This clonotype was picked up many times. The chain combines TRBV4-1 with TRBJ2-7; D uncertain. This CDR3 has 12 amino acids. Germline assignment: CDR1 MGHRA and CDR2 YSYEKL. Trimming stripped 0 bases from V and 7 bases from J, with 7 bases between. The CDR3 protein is CASSQEIGEQYF. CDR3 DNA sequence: TGCGCCAGCAGCCAAGAAATCGGGGAGCAGTACTTC.

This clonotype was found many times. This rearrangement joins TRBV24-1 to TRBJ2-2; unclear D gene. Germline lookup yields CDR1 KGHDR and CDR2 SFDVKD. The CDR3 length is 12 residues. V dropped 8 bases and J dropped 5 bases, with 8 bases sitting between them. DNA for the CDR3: TGTGCCACCATCCTAAGGACCGGGGAGCTGTTTTTT. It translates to CATILRTGELFF.

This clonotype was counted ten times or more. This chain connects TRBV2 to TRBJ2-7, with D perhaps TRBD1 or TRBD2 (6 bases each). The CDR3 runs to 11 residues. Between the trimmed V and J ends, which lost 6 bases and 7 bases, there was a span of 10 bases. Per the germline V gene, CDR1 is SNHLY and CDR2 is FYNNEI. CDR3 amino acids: CASSRGTEQYF. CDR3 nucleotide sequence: TGTGCCAGCAGCCGCGGGACAGAGCAGTACTTC.

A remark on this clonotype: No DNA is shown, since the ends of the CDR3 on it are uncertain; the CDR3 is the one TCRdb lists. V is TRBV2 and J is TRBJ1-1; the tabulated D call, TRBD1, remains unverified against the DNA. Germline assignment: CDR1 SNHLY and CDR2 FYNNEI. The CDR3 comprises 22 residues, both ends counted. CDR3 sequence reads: CASSSGQGQETQYFGLGTEAFF.

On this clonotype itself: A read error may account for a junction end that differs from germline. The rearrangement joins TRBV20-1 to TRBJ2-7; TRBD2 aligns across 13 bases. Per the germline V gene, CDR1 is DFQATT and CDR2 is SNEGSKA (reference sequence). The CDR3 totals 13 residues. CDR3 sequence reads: CSAGETSGRIQYF. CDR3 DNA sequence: TGCAGTGCTGGAGAGACTAGCGGGAGGATACAGTACTTC.

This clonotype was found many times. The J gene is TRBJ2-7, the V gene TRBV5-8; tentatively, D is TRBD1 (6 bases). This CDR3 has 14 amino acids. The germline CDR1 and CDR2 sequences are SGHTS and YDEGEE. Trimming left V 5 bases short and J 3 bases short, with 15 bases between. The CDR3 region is CASRSRRGNYEQYF. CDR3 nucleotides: TGTGCCAGCAGGTCTAGAAGGGGGAACTACGAGCAGTACTTC. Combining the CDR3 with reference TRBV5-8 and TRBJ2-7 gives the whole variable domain EAGVTQSPTHLIKTRGQQATLRCSPISGHTSVYWYQQALGLGLQFLLWYDEGEERNRGNFPPRFSGRQFPNYSSELNVNALELEDSALYLCASRSRRGNYEQYFGPGTRLTVT.

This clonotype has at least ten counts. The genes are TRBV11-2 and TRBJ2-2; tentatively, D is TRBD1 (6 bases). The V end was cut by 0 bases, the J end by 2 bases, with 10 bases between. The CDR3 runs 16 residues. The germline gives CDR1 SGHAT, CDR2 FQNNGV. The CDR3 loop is CASSLDLGTNTGELFF. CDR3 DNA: TGTGCCAGCAGCTTAGATCTCGGGACAAACACCGGGGAGCTGTTTTTT.

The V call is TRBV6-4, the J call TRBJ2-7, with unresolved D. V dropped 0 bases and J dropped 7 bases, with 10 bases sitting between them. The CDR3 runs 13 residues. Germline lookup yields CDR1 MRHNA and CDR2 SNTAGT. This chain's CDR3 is CASSDSDNNEQYF. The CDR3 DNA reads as TGTGCCAGCAGTGACTCTGACAACAATGAGCAGTACTTC.

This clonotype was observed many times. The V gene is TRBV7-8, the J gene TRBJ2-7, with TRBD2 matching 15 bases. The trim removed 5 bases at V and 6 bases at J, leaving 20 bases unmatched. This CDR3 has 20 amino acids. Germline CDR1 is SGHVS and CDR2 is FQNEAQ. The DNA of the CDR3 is TGTGCCAGCAGCCCCCCGGGACTAGCGGGAGGCCACAGGGTGAGGGGCGAGCAGTACTTC. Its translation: CASSPPGLAGGHRVRGEQYF.

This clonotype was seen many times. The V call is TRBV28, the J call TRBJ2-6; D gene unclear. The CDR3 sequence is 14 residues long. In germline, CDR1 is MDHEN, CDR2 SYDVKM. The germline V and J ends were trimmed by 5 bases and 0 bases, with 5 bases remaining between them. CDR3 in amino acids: CASSPSSGANVLTF. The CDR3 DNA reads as TGTGCCAGCAGTCCGAGCTCTGGGGCCAACGTCCTGACTTTC.

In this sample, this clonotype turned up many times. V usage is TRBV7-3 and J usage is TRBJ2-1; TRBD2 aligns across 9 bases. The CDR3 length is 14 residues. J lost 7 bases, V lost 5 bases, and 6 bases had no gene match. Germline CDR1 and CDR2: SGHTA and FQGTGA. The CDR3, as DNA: TGTGCCAGCAGCGGCGGGAGGGCCTCGAATGAGCAGTTCTTC. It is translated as CASSGGRASNEQFF. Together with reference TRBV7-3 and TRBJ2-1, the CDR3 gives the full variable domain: GAGVSQTPSNKVTEKGKYVELRCDPISGHTALYWYRQSLGQGPEFLIYFQGTGAADDSGLPNDRFFAVRPEGSVSTLKIQRTERGDSAVYLCASSGGRASNEQFFGPGTRLTVL.

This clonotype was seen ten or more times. The CDR3 sequence is CASNRAGGPNDEQFF. CDR3 DNA: TGTGCCAGCAACCGAGCGGGAGGGCCTAACGATGAGCAGTTCTTC. The chain links TRBV9 to TRBJ2-1, with 10 bases identical to TRBD2. CDR3 length: 15 amino acids. Germline V gene lookup returns CDR1 SGDLS and CDR2 YYNGEE. V trimming: 6 bases; J trimming: 8 bases; junction bases outside the gene matches: 11.

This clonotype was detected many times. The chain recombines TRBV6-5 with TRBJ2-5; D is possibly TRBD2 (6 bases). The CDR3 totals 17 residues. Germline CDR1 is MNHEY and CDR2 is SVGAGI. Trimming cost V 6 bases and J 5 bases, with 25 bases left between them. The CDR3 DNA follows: TGTGCCAGCAGAGACCTCCGGGACGGGGGAAGTTGGGAGACCCAGTACTTC. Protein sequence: CASRDLRDGGSWETQYF.

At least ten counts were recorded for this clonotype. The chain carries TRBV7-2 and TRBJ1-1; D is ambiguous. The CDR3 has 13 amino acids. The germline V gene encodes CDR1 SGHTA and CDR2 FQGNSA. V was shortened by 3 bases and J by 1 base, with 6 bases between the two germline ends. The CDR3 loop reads CASSFSENTEAFF. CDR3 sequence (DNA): TGTGCCAGCAGCTTTTCTGAGAACACTGAAGCTTTCTTT.

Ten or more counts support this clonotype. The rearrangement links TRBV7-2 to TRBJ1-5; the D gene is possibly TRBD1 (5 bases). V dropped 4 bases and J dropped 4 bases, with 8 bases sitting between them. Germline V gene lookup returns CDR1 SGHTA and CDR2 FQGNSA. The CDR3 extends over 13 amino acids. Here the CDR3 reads CASSSGRNQPQHF. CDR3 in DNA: TGTGCCAGCAGCTCAGGGAGGAATCAGCCCCAGCATTTT.

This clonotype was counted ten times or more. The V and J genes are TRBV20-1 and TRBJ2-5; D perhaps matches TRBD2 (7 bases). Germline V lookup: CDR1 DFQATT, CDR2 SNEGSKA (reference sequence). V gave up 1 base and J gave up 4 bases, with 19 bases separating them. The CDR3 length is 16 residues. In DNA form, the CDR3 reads TGCAGTGCTAGAGGAGTACGGGGGGCGCGGGGAGAGACCCAGTACTTC. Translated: CSARGVRGARGETQYF.